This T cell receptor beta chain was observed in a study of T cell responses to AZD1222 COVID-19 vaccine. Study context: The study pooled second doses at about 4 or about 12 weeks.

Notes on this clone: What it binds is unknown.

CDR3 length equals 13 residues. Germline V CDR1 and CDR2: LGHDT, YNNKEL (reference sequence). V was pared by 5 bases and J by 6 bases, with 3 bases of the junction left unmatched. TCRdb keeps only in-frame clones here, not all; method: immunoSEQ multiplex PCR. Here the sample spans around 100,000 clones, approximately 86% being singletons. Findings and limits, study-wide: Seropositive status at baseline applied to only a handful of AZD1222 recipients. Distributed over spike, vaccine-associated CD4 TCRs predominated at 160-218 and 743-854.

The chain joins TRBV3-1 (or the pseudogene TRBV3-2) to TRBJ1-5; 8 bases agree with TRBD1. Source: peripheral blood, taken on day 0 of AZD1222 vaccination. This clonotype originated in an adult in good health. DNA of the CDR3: TGTGCCAGCAGCATACAGGGGGTTCAGCCCCAGCATTTT. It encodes CASSIQGVQPQHF.